A single sample gave rise to the 20 T cell receptor beta chains below, sequenced in a study of blood T cells in healthy people across ages. The authors ran a second PCR of 7 to 11 cycles using a sample-barcoded 5' primer and a J-beta primer mix. Each CDR3 protein is one row after TCRdb ran MiXCR on the 5' RACE reads. The repertoire holds about 730,000 distinct CDR3 sequences, with about 42% as singletons. Sequenced sample: blood. These receptors all come from a woman aged 55-70 years in good health.

V gene TRBV9 combines with J gene TRBJ1-1; 8 nucleotides line up with TRBD1. J gave up 6 bases and V 4 bases, and 5 bases lay outside the gene matches. CDR3 length equals 13 residues. Germline V lookup: CDR1 SGDLS, CDR2 YYNGEE. The CDR3 nucleotides read TGTGCCAGCAGCCCAGGGGGCATGGCTGAAGCTTTCTTT. Amino acid sequence: CASSPGGMAEAFF.

The chain links TRBV4-2 to TRBJ2-7, with D maybe TRBD2 (6 bases). CDR1 is LGHNA and CDR2 is YNFKEQ in the germline V gene. V shed 6 bases and J shed 2 bases, with 11 bases lying between them. The CDR3 runs 13 residues. CDR3 DNA: TGTGCCAGCAGTCACTCTAGCGCCTACGAGCAGTACTTC. Translation gives CASSHSSAYEQYF.

The genes are TRBV25-1 and TRBJ1-2; 7 bases align to TRBD1. The CDR3 extends over 13 amino acids. The J segment lost 8 bases and the V segment lost 4 bases, leaving 7 bases of the junction unmatched. Germline V gene data show CDR1 as MGHDK and CDR2 as SYGVNS. DNA for the CDR3: TGTGCCAGCAGTGCCTCACAGGGGCCCGGCTACACCTTC. Translation: CASSASQGPGYTF.

The rearrangement joins TRBV27 to TRBJ2-3; TRBD1 matches at 7 bases. The V segment lost 0 bases and the J segment 6 bases; nucleotides outside the gene matches: 18. Germline V lookup: CDR1 MNHEY, CDR2 SMNVEV (reference sequence). The CDR3 has 19 residues. CDR3 nucleotides: TGTGCCAGCAGTTTATCGATAGGGGATAGCAGGGGGATTTTGGATACGCAGTATTTT. Translation gives CASSLSIGDSRGILDTQYF.

This clonotype was seen only once. This chain connects TRBV9 to TRBJ2-7; no firm D call. The CDR3 has 14 amino acids. V gave up 1 base and J gave up 0 bases, with 8 bases separating them. The V gene's germline CDR1 is SGDLS and CDR2 YYNGEE. The DNA for the CDR3 is TGTGCCAGCAGCGTACAGTTGAGCTCCTACGAGCAGTACTTC. This gives the protein CASSVQLSSYEQYF.

The chain recombines TRBV12-3 or TRBV12-4 with TRBJ1-2, with unresolved D. Trimming pared 2 bases from V and 4 bases from J, leaving 8 bases between. The CDR3 has 13 residues. The CDR3, as DNA: TGTGCCAGCAGTTTAAGCGTTATCTATGGCTACACCTTC. Encoded protein: CASSLSVIYGYTF.

This clonotype was observed a handful of times. The chain is built from TRBV25-1 and TRBJ2-1; no reliable D call. This CDR3 is 14 amino acids long. Per germline, CDR1 MGHDK and CDR2 SYGVNS. V gave up 4 bases and J gave up 4 bases, with 11 bases separating them. The CDR3 DNA follows: TGTGCCAGCAGTGTCTCCGAGGTTTACAATGAGCAGTTCTTC. Amino acid sequence: CASSVSEVYNEQFF.

The chain combines TRBV28 with TRBJ2-5; possibly TRBD2 for D (6 bases). This CDR3 has 15 amino acids. Germline CDR1 MDHEN, CDR2 SYDVKM. V was trimmed by 2 bases and J by 2 bases, leaving 12 bases between them. In DNA form, the CDR3 reads TGTGCCAGCAGTTTAAATGACCGGGGGCAAGAGACCCAGTACTTC. It codes for CASSLNDRGQETQYF.

V and J are TRBV20-1 and TRBJ2-3; 9 nucleotides align to TRBD2. The V gene end was trimmed by 6 bases and the J gene end by 9 bases; junction bases not matched to a gene: 13. The CDR3 extends over 14 amino acids. CDR1 is DFQATT, CDR2 SNEGSKA, per germline (reference sequence). CDR3 protein: CSARGGGAVETQYF. The CDR3 DNA sequence: TGCAGTGCCAGGGGCGGGGGGGCCGTAGAGACGCAGTATTTT.

This clonotype was counted ten times or more. The genes are TRBV29-1 and TRBJ2-3; TRBD1 agrees at 7 bases. This CDR3 is built from 13 residues. Germline V gives CDR1 SQVTM, CDR2 ANQGSEA. The CDR3 sequence is CSGAAGGTDTQYF. CDR3 nucleotides: TGCAGTGGGGCCGCAGGGGGAACAGATACGCAGTATTTT.

As regards this clonotype: This could be a read error, since a much larger clone is one nucleotide away. The rearrangement joins TRBV7-2 to TRBJ2-4; D could derive from TRBD1 or TRBD2 (6 bases each). The tail of the sequence fits TRBJ2-7 better, so the J call may be wrong. The CDR3 totals 15 residues. Germline V CDR1 and CDR2: SGHTA, FQGNSA. DNA of the CDR3: TGTGCCTGCAGCTTAGGGGGACTCCTCGTCCACGAGCAGTACTTC. Its protein product is CACSLGGLLVHEQYF.

This clonotype was seen more than once but under ten times. In nucleotides, the CDR3 is TGTGCCAGCAGCCGGGACAATCCACAAGAGACCCAGTACTTC. This gives the protein CASSRDNPQETQYF. The gene calls are TRBV12-3 or TRBV12-4 and TRBJ2-5, with D maybe TRBD1 (6 bases). The CDR3 length is 14 residues. Trimming took off 6 bases at V and 2 bases at J, with 13 bases between the two ends.

This clonotype was seen a few times. The V gene is TRBV3-1, the J gene TRBJ2-5; 8 bases agree with TRBD1. Germline V gene data show CDR1 as LGHDT and CDR2 as YNNKEL (reference sequence). Germline trimming cut 7 bases from V and 11 bases from J; bases unmatched to any gene: 15. The CDR3 runs 14 residues. The CDR3 sequence is CASTRDRLTYAQYF. Written as DNA, the CDR3 is TGTGCCAGCACCCGGGACAGGTTAACCTACGCGCAGTACTTC.

V usage is TRBV7-2 and J usage is TRBJ2-5; TRBD2 is a possible D gene (5 bases). Matching the DNA end better, TRBJ2-7 makes the J call doubtful. Germline lookup yields CDR1 SGHTA and CDR2 FQGNSA. CDR3 length equals 14 residues. Written as DNA, the CDR3 is TGTGCCAGCAGCTTCGCGACTACCCTCTACGAGCAGTACTTC. Amino acid sequence: CASSFATTLYEQYF.

The chain couples TRBV7-3 to TRBJ2-1; 10 positions match TRBD1. CDR3 length equals 16 residues. V shed 5 bases and J 8 bases; nucleotides not matched to a gene: 12. The germline V gene has CDR1 SGHTA and CDR2 FQGTGA. The CDR3 reads CASSLNPGQGFDEQFF. DNA of the CDR3: TGTGCCAGCAGCCTCAACCCGGGACAGGGGTTCGATGAGCAGTTCTTC.

This clonotype was detected only a few times. This chain connects TRBV6-5 to TRBJ2-1; D is possibly TRBD2 (6 bases). V was shortened by 4 bases and J by 5 bases, with 12 bases between the two germline ends. CDR1 is MNHEY and CDR2 is SVGAGI in the germline V gene. The CDR3 covers 14 residues. The CDR3 sequence is CASSFTGADNEQFF. For the CDR3, the DNA is TGTGCCAGCAGTTTTACGGGAGCGGACAATGAGCAGTTCTTC.

This chain uses TRBV7-3 with TRBJ2-5, with TRBD1 matching 11 bases. The J call may be mistaken, given a closer DNA end match to TRBJ2-7. The CDR3 contains 17 residues. Per germline, CDR1 SGHTA and CDR2 FQGTGA. The CDR3 DNA follows: TGTGCCAGCAGCTTAGGGTCGGGACAGGGGGTTTCTGCCGAGCAGTACTTC. This gives the protein CASSLGSGQGVSAEQYF.

This clonotype was seen only a few times. CDR3 sequence: CASRETASSTDTQYF. The CDR3 coding sequence is TGTGCCAGCAGGGAGACAGCCTCTAGCACAGATACGCAGTATTTT. The V call is TRBV27, the J call TRBJ2-3, with D perhaps TRBD1 (5 bases). Per germline, CDR1 MNHEY and CDR2 SMNVEV (reference sequence). V was cut by 6 bases and J by 0 bases, with 13 bases left in between. The CDR3 has 15 residues.

In its sample, this clonotype was seen a few times. J is TRBJ1-2 and V is TRBV27; 8 nucleotides line up with TRBD1. Germline trimming cut 3 bases from V and 3 bases from J; bases unmatched to any gene: 9. Per the germline V gene, CDR1 is MNHEY and CDR2 is SMNVEV (reference sequence). This CDR3 contains 16 residues. The CDR3 sequence: CASSFTGGSSHYGYTF. The CDR3 DNA reads TGTGCCAGCAGTTTCACAGGGGGAAGTAGTCACTATGGCTACACCTTC.

This clonotype was observed a few times. The chain employs TRBV7-9 and TRBJ2-5; D may be TRBD2 (5 bases). Trimming shortened V by 2 bases and J by 4 bases, and 11 bases separated the two germline ends. CDR3 size: 14 residues. Germline V gene lookup returns CDR1 SEHNR and CDR2 FQNEAQ (reference sequence). The CDR3 is CASSLTVTRETQYF. The CDR3 DNA reads as TGTGCCAGCAGCTTAACTGTTACTAGAGAGACCCAGTACTTC.